Shown below are 17 T cell receptor beta chains from a single sample sequenced in a study of blood T cell repertoires in COVID-19. The assay was immunoSEQ multiplex PCR, and TCRdb's table has in-frame clones only and misses some. The sample gives approximately 220,000 clones, 85% to 90% of which show up once; approximately 6.2% is in the top ten. The sample was peripheral blood. The source is a man aged 55 to 69 who had recovered from COVID-19.

V is TRBV28 and J is TRBJ2-2; maybe TRBD1 (5 bases). This CDR3 has 16 residues. V shed 3 bases and J shed 5 bases, with 16 bases lying between them. Looked up from germline, CDR1 is MDHEN and CDR2 is SYDVKM. The CDR3 DNA follows: TGTGCCAGCAGTTTCTTGCAGGGATTAGGTACCGGGGAGCTGTTTTTT. This codes for CASSFLQGLGTGELFF.

There are a few counts of this clone. The chain links TRBV27 to TRBJ2-3, with D possibly TRBD2 on 5 matching bases. Germline assignment: CDR1 MNHEY and CDR2 SMNVEV (reference sequence). This CDR3 is built from 13 residues. V was cut by 3 bases and J by 1 base, with 5 bases left in between. CDR3 region: CASSFGGTDTQYF. The CDR3 coding sequence is TGTGCCAGCAGTTTCGGGGGCACAGATACGCAGTATTTT.

The rearrangement uses TRBV2 and TRBJ1-5; possibly TRBD1 for D (5 bases). Germline CDR1 and CDR2: SNHLY and FYNNEI. V lost 2 bases to trimming and J lost 6 bases, with 14 bases between them. The CDR3 contains 15 residues. The CDR3, as DNA: TGTGCCAGCAGTGAAAGGGCAGGGATCGCTCAGCCCCAGCATTTT. Translation gives CASSERAGIAQPQHF.

The sample holds a few counts of this clone. The chain couples TRBV7-8 to TRBJ2-7, with TRBD2 matching over 10 bases. V trimming: 5 bases; J trimming: 6 bases; junction bases outside the gene matches: 13. CDR3 size: 16 residues. Germline values: CDR1 SGHVS, CDR2 FQNEAQ. CDR3 DNA sequence: TGTGCCAGCAGCACATCTTTCAGCGGGGGGGGTCTCGAGCAGTACTTC. It specifies CASSTSFSGGGLEQYF.

This sequence joins TRBV5-1 and TRBJ2-3; 10 nucleotides agree with TRBD2. This CDR3 contains 17 residues. V lost 4 bases to trimming and J lost 5 bases; unmatched junction nucleotides: 13. Per the germline V gene, CDR1 is SGHRS and CDR2 is YFSETQ. CDR3 amino acids: CASSLVPVAGGQDTQYF. The DNA of the CDR3 is TGCGCCAGCAGCCTTGTACCTGTAGCGGGAGGCCAAGATACGCAGTATTTT.

This clone was observed once. The rearrangement links TRBV7-6 to TRBJ2-2, with TRBD2 matching 9 bases. The length of the CDR3 is 18 residues. CDR1 and CDR2 from the germline V gene are SGHVS and FNYEAQ. V was pared by 4 bases and J by 1 base, with 10 bases of the junction left unmatched. This chain's CDR3 is CASSSEAAGGRNTGELFF. In nucleotides, the CDR3 is TGTGCCAGCAGCTCAGAGGCAGCGGGGGGCCGGAACACCGGGGAGCTGTTTTTT.

The chain combines TRBV19 with TRBJ2-7; D possibly corresponds to TRBD1 (5 bases). This CDR3 has 14 amino acids. Germline V gene data show CDR1 as LNHDA and CDR2 as SQIVND (reference sequence). Trimming took 1 base from V and 3 from J, leaving 10 bases between them. DNA of the CDR3: TGTGCCAGTAGTATAGGTCAGGGTTACTACGAGCAGTACTTC. Translating it yields CASSIGQGYYEQYF.

This clone was seen only once. V gene TRBV30 combines with J gene TRBJ1-2; possibly TRBD1 for D (5 bases). The CDR3 has 13 amino acids. The V end was cut by 4 bases, the J end by 6 bases, with 15 bases between. Germline V gene data show CDR1 as GTSNPN and CDR2 as SVGIG (reference sequence). In DNA form, the CDR3 reads TGTGCCTGGAATTCGGACCCCAGGGATGGCTACACCTTC. Translated: CAWNSDPRDGYTF.

The DNA for the CDR3 is TGTGCCAGCAGCGCCACAGGGGGCTTATATGGCTACACCTTC. Translated: CASSATGGLYGYTF. This rearrangement joins TRBV7-8 to TRBJ1-2; 9 bases are a match to TRBD1. CDR1 is SGHVS and CDR2 is FQNEAQ in the germline V gene. V trimming: 5 bases; J trimming: 5 bases; junction bases outside the gene matches: 6. CDR3 length equals 14 residues. Variable domain in full (rest from reference TRBV7-8 and TRBJ1-2): GAGVSQSPRYKVAKRGQDVALRCDPISGHVSLFWYQQALGQGPEFLTYFQNEAQLDKSGLPSDRFFAERPEGSVSTLKIQRTQQEDSAVYLCASSATGGLYGYTFGSGTRLTVV.

The J gene is TRBJ1-5, the V gene TRBV7-2; tentative D call: TRBD1 (5 bases). The germline V gene has CDR1 SGHTA and CDR2 FQGNSA. The length of the CDR3 is 13 residues. Trimming removed 5 bases at V and 4 bases at J, with 9 bases between. CDR3: CASSADRNQPQHF. In DNA, the CDR3 is TGTGCCAGCAGCGCCGACAGAAATCAGCCCCAGCATTTT.

In DNA, the CDR3 is TGCGCCAGCAGCCAAGATAGCCGAGCCAAAAACATTCAGTACTTC. Translation gives CASSQDSRAKNIQYF. The chain combines TRBV4-3 with TRBJ2-4; D not certain. The CDR3 spans 15 residues. Germline V CDR1 and CDR2: LGHNA, YSLEER. The V end was cut by 0 bases, the J end by 0 bases, with 6 bases between.

This rearrangement joins TRBV5-4 to TRBJ1-5, with D unclear. The CDR3 has 14 residues. Trimming pared 0 bases from V and 5 bases from J, leaving 9 bases between. Germline-derived CDR1 and CDR2 are SGHNT and YYREEE (reference sequence). DNA for the CDR3: TGTGCCAGCAGCTTGGGAGGGCGGGATCAGCCCCAGCATTTT. It translates to CASSLGGRDQPQHF.

This clone was picked up a small number of times. This sequence joins TRBV11-3 and TRBJ2-1; no clear D. The CDR3 covers 14 residues. The V gene's germline CDR1 is SGHNT and CDR2 YENEEA. The V gene lost 3 bases and the J gene lost 2 bases, with 8 bases spanning the gap. CDR3 residues: CASSFRLAYNEQFF. In nucleotides, the CDR3 is TGTGCCAGCAGCTTTAGGCTAGCCTACAATGAGCAGTTCTTC.

The chain has TRBV30 and TRBJ2-1; 9 bases fit TRBD1. The CDR3 has 16 amino acids. Germline V lookup: CDR1 GTSNPN, CDR2 SVGIG (reference sequence). J gave up 2 bases and V 3 bases, and 8 bases lay outside the gene matches. The CDR3 sequence: CAWRAGQGSAYNEQFF. As DNA, the CDR3 is TGTGCCTGGAGGGCAGGACAGGGGAGTGCCTACAATGAGCAGTTCTTC.

J is TRBJ2-7 and V is TRBV7-2; TRBD2 might be the D (6 bases). The CDR3 spans 14 residues. Trimming took 8 bases from V and 0 from J, leaving 14 bases between them. Germline CDR1 is SGHTA and CDR2 is FQGNSA. In nucleotides, the CDR3 is TGTGCCAGCCGCCCGGGACTGAACTCCTACGAGCAGTACTTC. This encodes CASRPGLNSYEQYF.

This chain links TRBV24-1 with TRBJ2-3, with 7 bases matching TRBD2. Germline V gene lookup returns CDR1 KGHDR and CDR2 SFDVKD. V gave up 5 bases and J gave up 1 base; unmatched junction bases: 5. The CDR3 loop spans 15 amino acids. CDR3 protein: CATSGPTSGTDTQYF. The CDR3, as DNA: TGTGCCACCAGTGGCCCCACTAGCGGCACAGATACGCAGTATTTT.

The CDR3: CASSIEGTGEYEQYF. In DNA form, the CDR3 reads TGTGCCAGTAGTATCGAAGGGACAGGGGAATACGAGCAGTACTTC. The chain recombines TRBV19 with TRBJ2-7; 10 bases match TRBD1. The germline V gene encodes CDR1 LNHDA and CDR2 SQIVND (reference sequence). The V segment lost 3 bases and the J segment 4 bases; nucleotides outside the gene matches: 6. There are 15 residues in the CDR3.